The subject of this entry is one TCR beta chain. What it binds is unknown. This may be a read error, as it is one base from a much larger clone. This entry belongs to a study of regulatory T cells in long-lasting Graves disease. Study-wide context: Graves' patients with a new diagnosis had received antithyroid drugs under 3 months. Study-wide results and limits: There was favoring of TRBV28, TRBJ1-2 and TRBJ2-5 in persistent disease.

As for time point: newly diagnosed GD, antithyroid drugs for less than 3 months. PBMCs provided the RNA from which the TCR library was made. Combining iRepertoire HTBI primers with Arm-PCR of CDR3 regions, the authors built TCR beta libraries. MiXCR was run by TCRdb on the multiplex PCR reads, yielding one entry per CDR3 protein. Among about 620,000 distinct CDR3 sequences listed, roughly 15% were seen once. Germline V lookup: CDR1 SNHLY, CDR2 FYNNEI. The CDR3 length is 14 residues. This same sample was also part of a study on T cells in Graves' hyperthyroidism and ophthalmopathy. That source reports: Patients between 18 and 65 years old had hyperthyroidism, newly diagnosed and lasting under 2 months.

This receptor was taken from a woman between 25 and 40 years old with Graves disease. Sequencing was performed on peripheral blood mononuclear cells (PBMCs), taken at new diagnosis, from a patient treated with antithyroid drugs. The chain joins TRBV2 to TRBJ2-4, with TRBD2 matching over 10 bases. In nucleotides, the CDR3 is TGTGCCAGCAGTGACAGCGGGAGGGCGCGAGAGCAGTCCTTC. This codes for CASSDSGRAREQSF.